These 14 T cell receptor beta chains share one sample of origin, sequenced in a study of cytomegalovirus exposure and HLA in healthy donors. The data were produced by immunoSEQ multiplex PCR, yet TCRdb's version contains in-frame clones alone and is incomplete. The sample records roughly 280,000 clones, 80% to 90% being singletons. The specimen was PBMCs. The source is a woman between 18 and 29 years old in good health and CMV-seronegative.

The CDR3 region is CSVIIVRTSSYEQYF. CDR3 coding DNA: TGCAGCGTTATAATTGTCAGAACCAGTTCCTACGAGCAGTACTTC. The chain employs TRBV29-1 and TRBJ2-7; no clear D gene. V was shortened by 5 bases and J by 1 base, with 18 bases between the two germline ends. The CDR3 loop spans 15 amino acids. Germline values: CDR1 SQVTM, CDR2 ANQGSEA.

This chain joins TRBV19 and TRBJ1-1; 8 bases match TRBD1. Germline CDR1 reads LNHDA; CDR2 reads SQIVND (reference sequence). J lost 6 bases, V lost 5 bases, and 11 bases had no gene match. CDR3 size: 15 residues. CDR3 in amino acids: CASSLKARGLSEAFF. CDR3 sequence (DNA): TGTGCCAGTAGTTTAAAGGCCAGGGGGCTTTCTGAAGCTTTCTTT.

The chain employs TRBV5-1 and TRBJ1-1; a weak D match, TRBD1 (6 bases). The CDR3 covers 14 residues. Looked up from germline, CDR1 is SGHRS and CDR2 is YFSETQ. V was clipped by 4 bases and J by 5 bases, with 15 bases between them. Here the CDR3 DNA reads TGCGCCAGCAGCGCCTCAGGGGATCGGACTGAAGCTTTCTTT. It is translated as CASSASGDRTEAFF.

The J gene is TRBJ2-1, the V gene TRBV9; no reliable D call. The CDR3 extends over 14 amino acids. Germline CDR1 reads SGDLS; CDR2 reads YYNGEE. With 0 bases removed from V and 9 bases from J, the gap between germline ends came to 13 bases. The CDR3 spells CASSVEASGVEQFF. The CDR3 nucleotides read TGTGCCAGCAGCGTAGAGGCTAGTGGCGTTGAGCAGTTCTTC.

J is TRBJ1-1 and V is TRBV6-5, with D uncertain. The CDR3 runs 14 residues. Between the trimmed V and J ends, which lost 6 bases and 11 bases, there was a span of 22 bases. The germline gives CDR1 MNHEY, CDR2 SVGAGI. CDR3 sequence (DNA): TGTGCCAGCAGCTATGATCCCCTTTTTTCCCCCGCTTTCTTT. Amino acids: CASSYDPLFSPAFF.

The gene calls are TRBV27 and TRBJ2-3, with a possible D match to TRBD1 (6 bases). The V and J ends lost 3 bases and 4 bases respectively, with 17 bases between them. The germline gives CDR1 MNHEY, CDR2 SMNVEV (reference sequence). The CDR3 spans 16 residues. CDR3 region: CASSFCPWQGSDTQYF. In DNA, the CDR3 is TGTGCCAGCAGTTTTTGTCCGTGGCAGGGGTCAGATACGCAGTATTTT.

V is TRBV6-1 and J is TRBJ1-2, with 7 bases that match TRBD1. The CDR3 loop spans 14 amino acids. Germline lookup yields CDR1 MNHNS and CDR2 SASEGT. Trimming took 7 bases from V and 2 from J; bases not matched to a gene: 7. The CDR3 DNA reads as TGTGCCAGCAATCCTAGAGGGGGCAACTATGGCTACACCTTC. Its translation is CASNPRGGNYGYTF.

The CDR3 nucleotides are TGCGCCAGCAGCCAAGGGGCCGGGACAGGGACGTCCGGGGAGCTGTTTTTT. This encodes CASSQGAGTGTSGELFF. The chain combines TRBV4-1 with TRBJ2-2; 9 nucleotides match TRBD1. J gave up 6 bases and V 1 base, and 9 bases lay outside the gene matches. The germline gives CDR1 MGHRA, CDR2 YSYEKL. The CDR3 length is 17 residues.

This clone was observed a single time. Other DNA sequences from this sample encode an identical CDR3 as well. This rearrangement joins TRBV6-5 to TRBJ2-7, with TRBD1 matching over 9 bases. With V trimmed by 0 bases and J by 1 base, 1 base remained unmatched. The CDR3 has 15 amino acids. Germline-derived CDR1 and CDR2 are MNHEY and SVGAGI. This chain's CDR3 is CASSYSTGGSYEQYF. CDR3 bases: TGTGCCAGCAGTTACTCGACAGGGGGGTCCTACGAGCAGTACTTC.

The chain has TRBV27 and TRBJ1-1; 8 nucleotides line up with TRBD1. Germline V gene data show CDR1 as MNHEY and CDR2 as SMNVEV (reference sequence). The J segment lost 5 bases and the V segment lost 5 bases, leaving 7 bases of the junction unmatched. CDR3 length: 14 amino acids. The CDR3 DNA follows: TGTGCCAGCAGTCGACAGGGGATGGGGACTGAAGCTTTCTTT. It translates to CASSRQGMGTEAFF.

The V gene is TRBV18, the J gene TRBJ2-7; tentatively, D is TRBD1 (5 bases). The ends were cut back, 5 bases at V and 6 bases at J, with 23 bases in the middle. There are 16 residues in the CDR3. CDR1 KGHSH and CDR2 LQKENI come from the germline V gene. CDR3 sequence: CASSFLTGPQGAEQYF. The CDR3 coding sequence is TGTGCCAGCTCATTTTTGACGGGTCCCCAAGGGGCCGAGCAGTACTTC.

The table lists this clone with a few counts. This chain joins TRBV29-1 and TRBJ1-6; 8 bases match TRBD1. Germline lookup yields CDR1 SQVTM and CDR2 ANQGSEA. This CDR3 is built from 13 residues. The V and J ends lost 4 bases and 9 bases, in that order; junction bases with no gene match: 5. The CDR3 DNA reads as TGCAGCGTTGTTGGACAGGGTGGTTCACCCCTCCACTTT. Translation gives CSVVGQGGSPLHF. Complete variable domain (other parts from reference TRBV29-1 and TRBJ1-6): SAVISQKPSRDICQRGTSLTIQCQVDSQVTMMFWYRQQPGQSLTLIATANQGSEATYESGFVIDKFPISRPNLTFSTLTVSNMSPEDSSIYLCSVVGQGGSPLHFGNGTRLTVT.

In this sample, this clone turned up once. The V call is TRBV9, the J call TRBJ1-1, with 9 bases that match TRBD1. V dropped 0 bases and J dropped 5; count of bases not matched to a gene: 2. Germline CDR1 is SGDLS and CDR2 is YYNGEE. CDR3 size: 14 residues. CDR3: CASSVETGGTEAFF. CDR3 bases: TGTGCCAGCAGCGTAGAGACAGGGGGAACTGAAGCTTTCTTT. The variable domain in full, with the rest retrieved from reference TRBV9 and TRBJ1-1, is DSGVTQTPKHLITATGQRVTLRCSPRSGDLSVYWYQQSLDQGLQFLIQYYNGEERAKGNILERFSAQQFPDLHSELNLSSLELGDSALYFCASSVETGGTEAFFGQGTRLTVV.

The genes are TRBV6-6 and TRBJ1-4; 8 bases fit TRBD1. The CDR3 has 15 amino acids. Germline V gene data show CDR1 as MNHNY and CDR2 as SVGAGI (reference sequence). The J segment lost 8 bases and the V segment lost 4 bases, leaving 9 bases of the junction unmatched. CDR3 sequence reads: CASSSSGGRGEKLFF. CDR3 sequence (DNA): TGTGCCAGCAGTTCGTCAGGGGGCAGAGGGGAAAAACTGTTTTTT.